The entry below gives a single T cell receptor beta chain sequence along with its context. The V gene lost 3 bases and the J gene lost 5 bases, with 18 bases spanning the gap. There are 16 residues in the CDR3. The V gene's germline CDR1 is MDHEN and CDR2 SYDVKM. TCRdb's copy holds only in-frame clones and misses some; the assay was immunoSEQ multiplex PCR. The data show roughly 9,300 clones, about 80% seen once. The data were obtained in a study of sequential checkpoint blockade in melanoma. About the study: After both sequences, patients received maintenance nivolumab.

The treatment: randomized to nivolumab then ipilimumab (arm A) or the reverse (arm B). V gene TRBV28 combines with J gene TRBJ2-3, with a weak D call TRBD2 (6 bases). Sequencing was performed on CD8+ T cells sorted from blood (inferred from file names), taken from a patient given nivolumab and ipilimumab in sequence. This sequence originates from a human donor with melanoma. CDR3 residues: CASSLEWTPAGDTQYF. For the CDR3, the DNA is TGTGCCAGCAGTTTGGAGTGGACCCCAGCGGGAGATACGCAGTATTTT.